This T cell receptor beta chain was sequenced during a study of shared clonotypes between healthy human individuals. The CDR3 sequence is 14 residues long. Germline loops: CDR1 MGHDK, CDR2 SYGVNS. The V gene lost 5 bases and the J gene lost 2 bases, with 11 bases spanning the gap. Sequencing used immunoSEQ multiplex PCR; TCRdb keeps in-frame clones, though not all of them. The sample consists of 1.5 million to 1.9 million clones, 95% to 99% of them appearing once. This TCR was sampled from a man aged 25-40 years in good health. The specimen was naive CD4+ T cells sorted from blood. This sample's subset: CD45RA+ positively selected. This chain connects TRBV25-1 to TRBJ2-3, with a tentative D call TRBD2 (6 bases). CDR3 coding DNA: TGTGCCAGCAGTAACCCTAGCGACACAGATACGCAGTATTTT. This codes for CASSNPSDTDTQYF.